Here is one T cell receptor (beta chain) with its context. Its antigen is not identified. The CDR3 contains 15 residues. The germline V gene has CDR1 MNHNY and CDR2 SVGAGI (reference sequence). V shed 6 bases and J shed 4 bases, with 16 bases lying between them. This specimen belongs to a study of cytomegalovirus exposure and HLA in healthy donors. The PCR made use of 60 Vbeta and 13 Jbeta primers. Produced via immunoSEQ multiplex PCR; TCRdb's table is partial and in-frame only. The repertoire holds 250,000 to 350,000 clones, with just over 85% as singletons. Study-wide points: Accurate predictions that matched the HLA-A and HLA-B alleles of most subjects were reportedly made from TCR beta sequences.

V gene TRBV6-6 combines with J gene TRBJ2-1; TRBD2 is a possible D gene (5 bases). The receptor was isolated from a man aged 35 to 55 in good health and CMV-seropositive. Sequencing used PBMCs. In DNA, the CDR3 is TGTGCCAGCAGGGGAGAGGCATTTGGTTACAATGAGCAGTTCTTC. Residues: CASRGEAFGYNEQFF.